This TCR beta chain was sequenced during a study of cytomegalovirus exposure and HLA in healthy donors. Overall study findings and caveats: Upon later analysis, TCR association rates were observed to vary by HLA locus, being highest for DRB1 and lowest for HLA-C. Associated with cytomegalovirus, according to the listing, were 170 or so TCR beta chains.

About this clone itself: Antigen: not known.

CDR1 is SGHRS, CDR2 YFSETQ, per germline. This CDR3 region has 14 residues. Trimming removed 4 bases from V and 7 bases from J, with 18 bases in between. PCR used 60 Vbeta primers and 13 Jbeta primers. Here immunoSEQ multiplex PCR was the method, and the copy in TCRdb shows in-frame clones only, minus some. The sample has about 250,000 clones; approximately 70% are singletons. This cohort consisted of healthy bone marrow donors. The receptor comes from a female donor in good health and CMV-seronegative. The sequenced sample was PBMCs. The chain combines TRBV5-1 with TRBJ2-7, with TRBD2 as a possible D gene (6 bases). CDR3 nucleotides: TGCGCCAGCAGCGGCCGGGACTCACCGGGAGAGCAGTACTTC. Translating it yields CASSGRDSPGEQYF. The variable domain in full, completed from reference TRBV5-1 and TRBJ2-7, reads KAGVTQTPRYLIKTRGQQVTLSCSPISGHRSVSWYQQTPGQGLQFLFEYFSETQRNKGNFPGRFSGRQFSNSRSEMNVSTLELGDSALYLCASSGRDSPGEQYFGPGTRLTVT.